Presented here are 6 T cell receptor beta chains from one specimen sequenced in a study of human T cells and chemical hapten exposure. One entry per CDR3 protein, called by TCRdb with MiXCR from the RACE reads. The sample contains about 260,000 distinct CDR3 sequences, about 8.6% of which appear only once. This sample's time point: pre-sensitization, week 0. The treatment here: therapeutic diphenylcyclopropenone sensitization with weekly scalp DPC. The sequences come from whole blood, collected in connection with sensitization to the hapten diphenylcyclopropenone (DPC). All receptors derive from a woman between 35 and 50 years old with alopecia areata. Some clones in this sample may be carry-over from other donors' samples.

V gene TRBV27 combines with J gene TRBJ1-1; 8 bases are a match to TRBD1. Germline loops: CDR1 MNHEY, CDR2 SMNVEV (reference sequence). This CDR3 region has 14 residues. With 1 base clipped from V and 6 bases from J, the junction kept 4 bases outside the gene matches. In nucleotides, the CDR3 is TGTGCCAGCAGTTTATTGGAGACAGGGGCTGAAGCTTTCTTT. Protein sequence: CASSLLETGAEAFF.

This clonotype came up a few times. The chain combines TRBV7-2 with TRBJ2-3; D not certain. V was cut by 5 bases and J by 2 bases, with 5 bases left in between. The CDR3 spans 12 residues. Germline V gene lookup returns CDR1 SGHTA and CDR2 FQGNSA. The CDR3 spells CASSPITDTQYF. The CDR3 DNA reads TGTGCCAGCAGCCCGATCACAGATACGCAGTATTTT.

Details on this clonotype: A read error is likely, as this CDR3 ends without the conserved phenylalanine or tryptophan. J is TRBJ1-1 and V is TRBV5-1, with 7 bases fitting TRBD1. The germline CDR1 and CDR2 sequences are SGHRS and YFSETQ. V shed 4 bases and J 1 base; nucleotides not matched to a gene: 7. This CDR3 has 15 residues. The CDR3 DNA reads TGCGCCAGCAGCAGGCAGACAGGGAAGAACACTGAAGCTTTCCTT. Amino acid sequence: CASSRQTGKNTEAFL.

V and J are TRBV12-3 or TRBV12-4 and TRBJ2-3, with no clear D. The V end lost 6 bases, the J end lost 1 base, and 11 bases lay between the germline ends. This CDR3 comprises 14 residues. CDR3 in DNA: TGTGCCAGCAGGCTACCTGGAGGCACAGATACGCAGTATTTT. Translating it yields CASRLPGGTDTQYF.

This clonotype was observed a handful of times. This CDR3 is CASSSDMGIYEQYF. The CDR3 DNA is TGTGCCAGCAGTTCAGATATGGGGATTTACGAGCAGTACTTC. The J gene is TRBJ2-7, the V gene TRBV6-2 or TRBV6-3; D is unclear. V was shortened by 4 bases and J by 4 bases, with 14 bases between the two germline ends. Germline loops: CDR1 MNHEY, CDR2 SVGEGT. CDR3 length equals 14 residues.

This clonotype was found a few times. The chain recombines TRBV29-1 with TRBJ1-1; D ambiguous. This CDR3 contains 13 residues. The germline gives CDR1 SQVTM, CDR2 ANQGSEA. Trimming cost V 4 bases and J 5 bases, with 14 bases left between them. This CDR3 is CSVAGTAGTEAFF. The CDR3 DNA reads TGCAGCGTTGCCGGAACGGCGGGTACTGAAGCTTTCTTT.